This paragraph reports one T cell receptor beta chain. This entry comes from a study of T cells in Graves' hyperthyroidism and ophthalmopathy. Study background: The authors collected peripheral blood at initial diagnosis, before any treatment.

RNA transcripts provided the source from which TCR beta CDR3 regions were amplified. In the first-round RT-PCR of the TCR CDR3, the HTBI primer set was used. TCRdb re-called the multiplex PCR reads through MiXCR, storing one row per CDR3 protein. The data show about 380,000 distinct CDR3 sequences, approximately 13% seen once. CDR3 size: 13 residues. Germline V gene sequence: CDR1 LNHDA, CDR2 SQIVND (reference sequence). Trimming left V 3 bases short and J 3 bases short, with 9 bases between. The study collected blood at first hyperthyroidism diagnosis, before any ophthalmopathy symptoms arose. The PBMCs were taken from around 10 ml of fresh peripheral blood.

The receptor's source is a man aged 25 to 45 with Graves' hyperthyroidism that later progressed to Graves' ophthalmopathy. This rearrangement joins TRBV19 to TRBJ2-7; either TRBD1 or TRBD2 may supply D (5 bases each). The sequenced material came from blood. CDR3 sequence: CASSMVGGYEQYF. In nucleotides, the CDR3 is TGTGCCAGTAGTATGGTTGGGGGCTACGAGCAGTACTTC.